One and the same sample provided the 10 T cell receptor beta chains below, sequenced in a study of blood T cell repertoires in COVID-19. Repertoires were generated with immunoSEQ multiplex PCR, while TCRdb's copy carries only in-frame clones and drops some. Seen here are 55,000 to 80,000 clones, around 87% observed once, and the top ten hold around 1.3%. What was sequenced was peripheral blood. The receptors here all came from a woman aged 55-69 years with acute or convalescent COVID-19.

The chain joins TRBV7-9 to TRBJ2-1; 7 nucleotides align to TRBD2. V lost 4 bases to trimming and J lost 0 bases; unmatched junction nucleotides: 15. Germline values: CDR1 SEHNR, CDR2 FQNEAQ (reference sequence). This CDR3 is built from 19 residues. The CDR3 reads CASSSPGTNDEFSYNEQFF. CDR3 in DNA: TGTGCCAGCAGCTCCCCCGGGACTAATGACGAGTTCTCCTACAATGAGCAGTTCTTC.

This chain joins TRBV19 and TRBJ2-3; a weak D match, TRBD1 (6 bases). Per germline, CDR1 LNHDA and CDR2 SQIVND (reference sequence). There are 15 residues in the CDR3. V was trimmed by 5 bases and J by 0 bases, leaving 12 bases between them. CDR3 protein: CASSGVGASTDTQYF. In DNA, the CDR3 is TGTGCCAGTAGTGGGGTGGGGGCGAGCACAGATACGCAGTATTTT.

The V gene is TRBV7-2, the J gene TRBJ2-2, with 8 bases identical to TRBD2. Unmatched junction bases numbered 3, after V lost 5 bases and J lost 1 base. From germline, CDR1 is SGHTA and CDR2 FQGNSA. This CDR3 region has 15 residues. The chain's CDR3 is CASSRTSGNTGELFF. The CDR3 nucleotides read TGTGCCAGCAGCCGTACTAGCGGGAACACCGGGGAGCTGTTTTTT.

This clone was seen a few times. The chain recombines TRBV5-4 with TRBJ1-6; TRBD1 matches 9 bases. The CDR3 is 15 residues long. V was clipped by 3 bases and J by 13 bases; unmatched bases: 11. Per germline, CDR1 SGHNT and CDR2 YYREEE (reference sequence). DNA of the CDR3: TGTGCCAGCAGCTCTTCCGGGACAGGGCCCCGGCCCCTCCACTTT. The encoded protein is CASSSSGTGPRPLHF.

This clone was seen a few times. This chain uses TRBV7-9 with TRBJ1-1, with D uncertain. Germline CDR1 and CDR2: SEHNR and FQNEAQ (reference sequence). The germline V and J ends were trimmed by 5 bases and 1 base, with 17 bases remaining between them. CDR3 size: 16 residues. The CDR3 DNA follows: TGTGCCAGCAGCCCCAGCCCTTCCCGGGGGAACACTGAAGCTTTCTTT. The encoded protein is CASSPSPSRGNTEAFF.

This clone was recorded only once. V is TRBV7-6 and J is TRBJ2-1, with 8 bases identical to TRBD1. The CDR3 loop spans 15 amino acids. Germline CDR1 and CDR2: SGHVS and FNYEAQ. Germline trimming cut 4 bases from V and 7 bases from J; bases unmatched to any gene: 9. CDR3 nucleotide sequence: TGTGCCAGCAGCTCTCAGTGGACAGGGATGAATGAGCAGTTCTTC. It translates to CASSSQWTGMNEQFF.

The gene calls are TRBV3-1 (or the pseudogene TRBV3-2) and TRBJ2-3, with 12 positions matching TRBD2. After removal of 0 bases from V and 10 bases from J, the junction contained 11 bases not matched to a gene. CDR1 and CDR2 from the germline V gene are LGHDT and YNNKEL (reference sequence). This CDR3 comprises 17 residues. This chain's CDR3 is CASSQELAGGYSSPQYF. CDR3 in DNA: TGTGCCAGCAGCCAAGAGCTAGCGGGAGGGTACTCCTCCCCGCAGTATTTT.

The rearrangement links TRBV15 to TRBJ1-4; 7 bases match TRBD1. Germline-derived CDR1 and CDR2 are LNHNV and YYDKDF (reference sequence). The CDR3 has 15 amino acids. Trimming took 1 base from V and 5 from J; bases not matched to a gene: 4. As DNA, the CDR3 is TGTGCCACCAGCAGAGGGCCGGGACAGAATGAAAAACTGTTTTTT. Translating gives CATSRGPGQNEKLFF.

This clone came up once. The chain couples TRBV11-2 to TRBJ2-3, with 10 bases lining up with TRBD2. Germline CDR1 and CDR2: SGHAT and FQNNGV. The CDR3 has 16 amino acids. V gave up 3 bases and J gave up 2 bases; unmatched junction bases: 5. In nucleotides, the CDR3 is TGTGCCAGCAGCTTTCTGACTAGCGGGTCCACAGATACGCAGTATTTT. Translation gives CASSFLTSGSTDTQYF.

The chain joins TRBV3-1 (or the pseudogene TRBV3-2) to TRBJ1-4, with TRBD1 matching over 9 bases. From germline, CDR1 is LGHDT and CDR2 YNNKEL (reference sequence). V lost 4 bases and J lost 8; bases outside the gene matches: 5. The CDR3 extends over 14 amino acids. CDR3 sequence reads: CASSPGQGYEKLFF. CDR3 coding DNA: TGTGCCAGCAGCCCCGGACAGGGGTACGAAAAACTGTTTTTT.